The next 16 T cell receptor beta chains were all read from a single sample in a study of T cells after yellow fever vaccination. TCRdb passed the 5' RACE reads through MiXCR, listing each CDR3 protein once. The top ten hold around 15% of the sample, which has a few hundred thousand distinct CDR3 sequences, around 16% seen once. The specimen comprised PBMCs, sampled 5 days after the first yellow fever vaccination. These receptors all come from a man aged 18 to 35 who received the YFV17D yellow fever vaccine.

This rearrangement joins TRBV5-6 to TRBJ1-3, with D unresolved. The germline gives CDR1 SGHDT, CDR2 YYEEEE. Trimming cost V 2 bases and J 4 bases, with 13 bases left between them. The CDR3 runs to 15 residues. CDR3 amino acids: CASSFFGLRGNTIYF. The CDR3 DNA follows: TGTGCCAGCAGCTTCTTCGGGCTGCGGGGAAACACCATATATTTT.

This clonotype has only a few counts. The gene calls are TRBV6-5 and TRBJ1-1; TRBD1 matches 10 bases. Per germline, CDR1 MNHEY and CDR2 SVGAGI. CDR3 length equals 15 residues. The ends lost 0 bases at V and 7 bases at J; junction bases unmatched: 5. CDR3 in amino acids: CASSYSTGGSYEAFF. CDR3 coding DNA: TGTGCCAGCAGTTACTCGACAGGGGGCTCTTATGAAGCTTTCTTT.

The chain uses TRBV6-1 and TRBJ2-7, with D hard to call. CDR1 is MNHNS, CDR2 SASEGT, per germline. V was cut by 3 bases and J by 1 base, with 10 bases left in between. The CDR3 loop spans 14 amino acids. The CDR3 nucleotides are TGTGCCAGCAGTGATGACCCCTGGTCCTACGAGCAGTACTTC. This sequence encodes CASSDDPWSYEQYF.

CDR3 DNA: TGTGCCAGCAGCCATCAACAGGAGTTTGAAGCTTTCTTT. Translated, it gives CASSHQQEFEAFF. The rearrangement uses TRBV14 and TRBJ1-1; a possible D gene is TRBD1 (5 bases). Trimming stripped 3 bases from V and 7 bases from J, with 12 bases between. The CDR3 consists of 13 residues. Germline CDR1 reads SGHDN; CDR2 reads FVKESK.

This chain links TRBV5-1 with TRBJ2-1, with D hard to call. Germline assignment: CDR1 SGHRS and CDR2 YFSETQ. The CDR3 consists of 12 residues. Trimming removed 4 bases at V and 0 bases at J, with 2 bases between. CDR3 DNA: TGCGCCAGCAGCAACTCCTACAATGAGCAGTTCTTC. It is translated as CASSNSYNEQFF.

This clonotype was seen only a few times. The chain has TRBV6-6 and TRBJ1-1; 7 nucleotides match TRBD1. The CDR3 spans 12 residues. Looked up from germline, CDR1 is MNHNY and CDR2 is SVGAGI (reference sequence). The V segment lost 5 bases and the J segment 11 bases; nucleotides outside the gene matches: 8. CDR3 region: CASSLQGGQAFF. The CDR3 region has the DNA TGTGCCAGCAGTCTGCAGGGGGGACAGGCTTTCTTT.

This clonotype was seen more than once but under ten times. CDR3 DNA sequence: TGTGCCAGCAGTCAACAGGGCCATAATTCACCCCTCCACTTT. It is translated as CASSQQGHNSPLHF. This sequence joins TRBV27 and TRBJ1-6, with D perhaps matching TRBD1 (6 bases). The V end lost 5 bases, the J end lost 5 bases, and 10 bases lay between the germline ends. Per the germline V gene, CDR1 is MNHEY and CDR2 is SMNVEV (reference sequence). The CDR3 has 14 residues.

The chain is built from TRBV6-2 or TRBV6-3 and TRBJ1-1; D gene uncertain. The CDR3 length is 14 residues. Trimming cost V 6 bases and J 1 base, with 12 bases left between them. Germline CDR1 reads MNHEY; CDR2 reads SVGEGT. CDR3 in amino acids: CASRGYSENTEAFF. The CDR3, as DNA: TGTGCCAGCAGGGGGTACAGCGAGAACACTGAAGCTTTCTTT.

This clonotype was picked up a small number of times. The chain is built from TRBV5-1 and TRBJ1-6; a possible D gene is TRBD1 (6 bases). V shed 3 bases and J shed 5 bases, with 12 bases lying between them. The CDR3 runs 15 residues. Germline CDR1 is SGHRS and CDR2 is YFSETQ. The chain's CDR3 is CASSSLQGNNSPLHF. Written as DNA, the CDR3 is TGCGCCAGCAGCTCCTTACAGGGAAATAATTCACCCCTCCACTTT. Full variable domain (outside the CDR3, taken from reference TRBV5-1 and TRBJ1-6): KAGVTQTPRYLIKTRGQQVTLSCSPISGHRSVSWYQQTPGQGLQFLFEYFSETQRNKGNFPGRFSGRQFSNSRSEMNVSTLELGDSALYLCASSSLQGNNSPLHFGNGTRLTVT.

Only a few counts were recorded for this clonotype. The rearrangement uses TRBV6-4 and TRBJ2-1; D possibly corresponds to TRBD1 (6 bases). Trimming removed 2 bases from V and 7 bases from J, with 9 bases in between. This CDR3 region has 13 residues. CDR1 MRHNA and CDR2 SNTAGT come from the germline V gene. CDR3 amino acids: CASSDARGNEQFF. CDR3 bases: TGTGCCAGCAGTGACGCCAGGGGAAATGAGCAGTTCTTC.

This rearrangement joins TRBV29-1 to TRBJ2-5; the D gene could be TRBD1 or TRBD2 (6 bases each). The CDR3 length is 12 residues. The V gene's germline CDR1 is SQVTM and CDR2 ANQGSEA. V dropped 7 bases and J dropped 5 bases, with 14 bases sitting between them. CDR3 nucleotides: TGCAGCGCCGGGGGCGGTCAGGAGACCCAGTACTTC. This translates into CSAGGGQETQYF.

In this sample, this clonotype turned up a few times. This chain links TRBV5-1 with TRBJ2-2; D not resolved. Germline CDR1 is SGHRS and CDR2 is YFSETQ. V was pared by 5 bases and J by 0 bases, with 8 bases between. There are 14 residues in the CDR3. CDR3 in amino acids: CASRRAPNTGELFF. CDR3 DNA: TGCGCCAGCAGACGGGCCCCGAACACCGGGGAGCTGTTTTTT.

About this clonotype: This may arise from a read error, as a much more abundant clone is one base away. This chain joins TRBV7-6 and TRBJ2-1; D gene uncertain. Per the germline V gene, CDR1 is SGHVS and CDR2 is FNYEAQ. The CDR3 sequence is 11 residues long. CDR3 DNA: TGTGCCAGCAGCACCAACAATGACCAGTTCTTC. It translates to CASSTNNDQFF.

This clonotype was observed a few times. The chain recombines TRBV20-1 with TRBJ2-7; no clear D. CDR1 is DFQATT, CDR2 SNEGSKA, per germline (reference sequence). V shed 4 bases and J shed 3 bases, with 19 bases lying between them. The CDR3 is 15 amino acids. For the CDR3, the DNA is TGCAGTGCTACCCCCCCTCATAAAACCTTCTACGAGCAGTACTTC. Protein: CSATPPHKTFYEQYF.

There are a few counts of this clonotype. The chain carries TRBV9 and TRBJ2-2, with a possible D match to TRBD2 (7 bases). Germline CDR1 reads SGDLS; CDR2 reads YYNGEE. The CDR3 loop spans 18 amino acids. The V end was cut by 0 bases, the J end by 0 bases, with 15 bases between. The CDR3 nucleotides read TGTGCCAGCAGCGTAGGAGGGGCGGGGGCCTCGAACACCGGGGAGCTGTTTTTT. Protein sequence: CASSVGGAGASNTGELFF.

This clonotype was counted a few times. The chain uses TRBV6-2 or TRBV6-3 and TRBJ2-7; no clear D. The germline V and J ends were trimmed by 7 bases and 2 bases, with 12 bases remaining between them. This CDR3 comprises 13 residues. The germline V gene encodes CDR1 MNHEY and CDR2 SVGEGT. The CDR3 is CASTRPYPYEQYV. The CDR3 coding sequence is TGTGCCAGCACTCGACCCTACCCCTACGAGCAGTACGTC.